What follows is one TCR beta chain and its context. Its specificity is not known. The Oncomine TCR Beta short-read assay was applied to DNA of cultured CD4+ T cells. TCRdb re-analysed the PCR reads in MiXCR, keeping a single row per CDR3 protein. Among under 20,000 distinct CDR3 sequences listed, approximately 80% were seen once. This sample stems from a study of vaccination and CD4 T cells after COVID-19. Overall study: At a median about 78 days (range 14 to 241) after dose two, post-vaccine samples were obtained. A CEFX pool, an HIV-1 Nef pool, or no peptide went to control cultures.

Germline V gene lookup returns CDR1 LGHDT and CDR2 YNNKEL (reference sequence). This CDR3 contains 13 residues. V was trimmed by 5 bases and J by 9 bases, leaving 11 bases between them. Study results and caveats: From around 20 to 38, the median of SARS-CoV-2-reactive clonotypes rose without reaching significance.

The treatment is: roughly 11-day PBMC culture with coronavirus spike peptide pools or control peptides (ViraFEST assay). Researchers reported culturing 2 million to 2.5 million PBMCs per well with approximately 10 IU/ml IL-2 and about 9.3 ug/ml peptide pools. The chain uses TRBV3-1 and TRBJ1-6; perhaps TRBD1 as D (6 bases). Material: CD4+ T cells from blood, cultured in vitro, obtained after SARS-CoV-2 vaccination. This TCR was sampled from a human donor who received a COVID-19 vaccine. The CDR3 coding sequence is TGTGCCAGCAGCTCTATACAGGGTTCACCCCTCCACTTT. The encoded protein is CASSSIQGSPLHF.